This paragraph reports one T cell receptor (beta chain). The CDR3 sequence is 12 residues long. Germline CDR1 LNHDA, CDR2 SQIVND (reference sequence). Trimming took 6 bases from V and 5 from J, leaving 10 bases between them. Sequencing was performed with immunoSEQ multiplex PCR; in TCRdb, only in-frame clones are kept and a portion is missing. Of roughly 120,000 clones detected, more than 75% appear once; the ten largest clones hold roughly 2.2%. This record comes from a study of blood T cell repertoires in COVID-19. Overall study: Acute and convalescent COVID-19 specimens originated in the United States, Italy and Spain.

This chain links TRBV19 with TRBJ1-2; D possibly corresponds to TRBD1 (5 bases). Input material: peripheral blood. The origin of this receptor is a woman aged 50 to 60 with acute or convalescent COVID-19. The CDR3 loop reads CASSREEYGYTF. The CDR3 DNA follows: TGTGCCAGTAGCAGGGAAGAGTATGGCTACACCTTC. Complete variable domain (other parts from reference TRBV19 and TRBJ1-2): DGGITQSPKYLFRKEGQNVTLSCEQNLNHDAMYWYRQDPGQGLRLIYYSQIVNDFQKGDIAEGYSVSREKKESFPLTVTSAQKNPTAFYLCASSREEYGYTFGSGTRLTVV.